This entry describes one TCR beta chain. V lost 4 bases to trimming and J lost 1 base; unmatched junction nucleotides: 2. Looked up from germline, CDR1 is SGHRS and CDR2 is YFSETQ. The CDR3 is made up of 16 amino acids. In the study's own analysis: Cell counts per sample came from amplifying reference gene primers. Libraries were prepared by immunoSEQ multiplex PCR; TCRdb keeps only in-frame clonotypes and omits some of them. That table supplies the V and J calls and clone size; D and trimming were determined from the DNA. This table has more than 90,000 clones, around 79% appearing once. This sample was taken from a study of blood T cell repertoires in COVID-19. At the level of the study: The study drew acute and convalescent COVID-19 samples from the United States, Italy and Spain. Nucleic acid was either cDNA or gDNA, and it came from T cells, B-cell-depleted T cells, or PBMCs.

The rearrangement joins TRBV5-1 to TRBJ1-6; 10 bases align to TRBD1. The sample taken for sequencing was peripheral blood. The TCR comes from a woman older than 75 with acute or convalescent COVID-19. CDR3 DNA sequence: TGCGCCAGCAGCCTGGACAGGGGGTCCTATAATTCACCCCTCCACTTT. Encoded protein: CASSLDRGSYNSPLHF. Full variable domain (remainder filled in from reference TRBV5-1 and TRBJ1-6): KAGVTQTPRYLIKTRGQQVTLSCSPISGHRSVSWYQQTPGQGLQFLFEYFSETQRNKGNFPGRFSGRQFSNSRSEMNVSTLELGDSALYLCASSLDRGSYNSPLHFGNGTRLTVT.